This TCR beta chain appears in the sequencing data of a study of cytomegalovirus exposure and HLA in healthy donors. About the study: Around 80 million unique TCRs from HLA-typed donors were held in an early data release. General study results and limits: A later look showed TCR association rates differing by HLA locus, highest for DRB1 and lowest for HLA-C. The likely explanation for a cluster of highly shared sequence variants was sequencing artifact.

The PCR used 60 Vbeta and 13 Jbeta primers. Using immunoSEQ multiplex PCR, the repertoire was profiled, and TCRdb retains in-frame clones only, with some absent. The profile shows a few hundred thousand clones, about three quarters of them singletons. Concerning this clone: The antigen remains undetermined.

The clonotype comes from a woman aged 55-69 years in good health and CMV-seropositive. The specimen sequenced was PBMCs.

The CDR3 DNA is TGTGCCAGCAGTCACCCTAGCGGGAGGGCAGGGTACGAGCAGTACTTC. It yields the protein CASSHPSGRAGYEQYF. The rearrangement joins TRBV28 to TRBJ2-7, with 12 bases matching TRBD2. The CDR3 length is 16 residues. V dropped 5 bases and J dropped 4; count of bases not matched to a gene: 9. CDR1 and CDR2 from the germline V gene are MDHEN and SYDVKM.